These T cell receptor beta chains were read from a single sample in a study of shared clonotypes between healthy human individuals. Data came from immunoSEQ multiplex PCR; TCRdb stores just in-frame clones and leaves some out. The sample has about 770,000 clones, 72% seen once. Sequencing was performed on memory CD4+ T cells sorted from blood. These receptors were obtained from a woman aged 25-40 years in good health. CDR3s include the opening cysteine and the closing phenylalanine or tryptophan. D genes are given only for firm matches. Clone size, where shown, is once, few, many, or a class for clones that have expanded.

D gene | clone size | J gene | V gene | CDR3 protein | CDR3 DNA
TRBD2 | many | TRBJ2-5 | TRBV27 | CASSLTPTSGKRGTQYF | TGTGCCAGCAGTTTGACACCGACTAGCGGGAAGCGGGGGACCCAGTACTTC
TRBD2 | . | TRBJ2-1 | TRBV2 | CASSESTSGHNEQFF | TGTGCCAGCAGTGAATCCACTAGCGGCCACAATGAGCAGTTCTTC
TRBD2 | . | TRBJ2-1 | TRBV6-1 | CASSEDRGLAGYNEQFF | TGTGCCAGCAGTGAAGATCGTGGACTAGCGGGTTACAATGAGCAGTTCTTC
. | few | TRBJ1-2 | TRBV7-9 | CAPGSLTGGYTF | TGTGCCCCGGGTTCTCTGACGGGCGGCTACACCTTC
TRBD1 | . | TRBJ1-5 | TRBV5-1 | CASSLDGQDNQPQHF | TGCGCCAGCAGCTTGGACGGACAGGACAATCAGCCCCAGCATTTT
TRBD2 | . | TRBJ2-2 | TRBV19 | CASSTGTSGIGELFF | TGTGCCAGTAGTACCGGGACTAGCGGAATCGGGGAGCTGTTTTTT
. | few | TRBJ2-7 | TRBV28 | CASSLSRLGHDEQYF | TGTGCCAGCAGTTTATCTCGACTAGGGCACGACGAGCAGTACTTC
. | . | TRBJ2-7 | TRBV21-1 | CATRGVPHYEQYF | TGTGCCACCAGGGGGGTGCCCCACTACGAGCAGTACTTC
. | . | TRBJ2-3 | TRBV7-3 | CASSLRQGTDTQYF | TGTGCCAGCAGCCTACGACAGGGCACAGATACGCAGTATTTT
. | . | TRBJ2-3 | TRBV10-3 | CAISDGTYSTDTQYF | TGTGCCATCAGTGACGGGACTTATAGCACAGATACGCAGTATTTT
. | . | TRBJ2-7 | TRBV7-6 | CASSLRRGDEQYF | TGTGCCAGCAGCTTGAGGAGAGGGGACGAGCAGTACTTC
TRBD1 | . | TRBJ1-5 | TRBV27 | CASSPTGRNQPQHF | TGTGCCAGCAGTCCGACAGGGAGGAATCAGCCCCAGCATTTT
. | . | TRBJ1-5 | TRBV28 | CASSSILGDQPQHF | TGTGCCAGCAGTTCCATATTGGGGGATCAGCCCCAGCATTTT
TRBD1 | . | TRBJ2-3 | TRBV28 | CASSNQSPGTANTDTQYF | TGTGCCAGCAGCAACCAAAGCCCCGGGACAGCGAACACAGATACGCAGTATTTT
. | . | TRBJ2-7 | TRBV28 | CASSFSYGEADSYEQYF | TGTGCCAGCAGTTTTAGTTATGGAGAAGCGGACTCCTACGAGCAGTACTTC
. | . | TRBJ2-3 | TRBV10-3 | CAISDPGRANGDTQYF | TGTGCCATCAGTGACCCGGGACGGGCAAACGGAGATACGCAGTATTTT
. | once | TRBJ2-7 | TRBV7-2 | CASSLDSQRSSYEQYF | TGTGCCAGCAGCTTAGATAGCCAAAGGAGCTCCTACGAGCAGTACTTC
. | . | TRBJ2-7 | TRBV6-1 | CASTWTASSYEQYF | TGTGCCAGCACCTGGACGGCCAGCTCCTACGAGCAGTACTTC
. | . | TRBJ2-1 | TRBV5-4 | CASSLVGSYNEQFF | TGTGCCAGCAGCTTGGTTGGGTCCTACAATGAGCAGTTCTTC
. | few | TRBJ1-2 | TRBV7-9 | CASSTDSFNYGYTF | TGTGCCAGCAGCACGGACAGTTTTAACTATGGCTACACCTTC
. | . | TRBJ2-2 | TRBV11-3 | CASSQTSPGRTNTGELFF | TGTGCCAGCAGCCAGACATCGCCAGGGCGGACGAACACCGGGGAGCTGTTTTTT
. | . | TRBJ2-3 | TRBV4-2 | CASSQGTDRASTDTQYF | TGTGCCAGCAGCCAAGGGACTGACCGGGCTAGCACAGATACGCAGTATTTT
. | once | TRBJ1-1 | TRBV9 | CASSVGQVTEAFF | TGTGCCAGCAGCGTAGGACAAGTCACTGAAGCTTTCTTT
TRBD1 | few | TRBJ2-7 | TRBV6-6 | CASSSQDRGSGEQYF | TGTGCCAGCAGCTCCCAGGACAGGGGGTCGGGTGAGCAGTACTTC
. | . | TRBJ1-1 | TRBV5-1 | CASSSPRGATEAFF | TGCGCCAGCAGCTCCCCTCGGGGGGCGACTGAAGCTTTCTTT
. | . | TRBJ2-7 | TRBV18 | CASSPSVFWDEQYF | TGTGCCAGCTCACCGTCGGTGTTTTGGGACGAGCAGTACTTC
. | . | TRBJ1-5 | TRBV18 | CASSPASSNQPQHF | TGTGCCAGCTCACCCGCTTCCAGTAATCAGCCCCAGCATTTT
. | . | TRBJ1-5 | TRBV12-2 | CASRLRDSNQPQHF | TGTGCAAGTCGCTTAAGGGACAGCAATCAGCCCCAGCATTTT
TRBD2 | . | TRBJ2-7 | TRBV4-2 | CASRAYSGSHSGEQYF | TGTGCCAGCAGGGCTTATAGCGGGAGTCATTCTGGCGAGCAGTACTTC
. | few | TRBJ2-3 | TRBV27 | CASSLPGSSTDTQYF | TGTGCCAGCAGTTTACCCGGTTCTAGCACAGATACGCAGTATTTT
. | few | TRBJ1-2 | TRBV9 | CASSATTGVYGYTF | TGTGCCAGCAGCGCCACAACCGGGGTCTATGGCTACACCTTC
TRBD2 | few | TRBJ2-1 | TRBV27 | CASSWGLAGEQFF | TGTGCCAGCAGTTGGGGACTAGCGGGTGAGCAGTTCTTC
. | few | TRBJ2-2 | TRBV11-2 | CASSLQGVDGELFF | TGTGCCAGCAGCTTACAGGGAGTAGACGGGGAGCTGTTTTTT
. | . | TRBJ2-2 | TRBV21-1 | CASSTFSGEGTGELFF | TGTGCCAGCAGCACGTTCTCGGGGGAAGGAACCGGGGAGCTGTTTTTT
. | . | TRBJ1-2 | TRBV2 | CASSEKGAGNYGYTF | TGTGCCAGCAGTGAAAAGGGCGCAGGGAACTATGGCTACACCTTC
. | once | TRBJ2-2 | TRBV28 | CASKGHLNTGELFF | TGTGCCAGCAAGGGACACCTGAACACCGGGGAGCTGTTTTTT
. | . | TRBJ2-2 | TRBV2 | CASSRSGETGELFF | TGTGCCAGCAGCAGGAGCGGAGAGACCGGGGAGCTGTTTTTT